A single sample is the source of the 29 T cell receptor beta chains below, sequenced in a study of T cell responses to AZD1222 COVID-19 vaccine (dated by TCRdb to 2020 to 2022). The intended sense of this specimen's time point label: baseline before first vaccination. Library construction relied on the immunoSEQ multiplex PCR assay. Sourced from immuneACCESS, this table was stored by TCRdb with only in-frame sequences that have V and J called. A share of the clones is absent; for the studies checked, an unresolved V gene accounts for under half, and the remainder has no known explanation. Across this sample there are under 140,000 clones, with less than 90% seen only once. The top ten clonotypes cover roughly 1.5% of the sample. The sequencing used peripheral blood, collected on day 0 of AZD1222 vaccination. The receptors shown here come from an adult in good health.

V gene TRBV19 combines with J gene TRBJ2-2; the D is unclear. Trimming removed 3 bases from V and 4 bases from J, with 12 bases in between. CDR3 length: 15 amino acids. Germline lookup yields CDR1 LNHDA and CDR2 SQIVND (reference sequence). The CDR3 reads CASSIGSISTGELFF. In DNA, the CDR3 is TGTGCCAGTAGTATCGGTAGCATATCCACCGGGGAGCTGTTTTTT. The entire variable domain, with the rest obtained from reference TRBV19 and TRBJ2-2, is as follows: DGGITQSPKYLFRKEGQNVTLSCEQNLNHDAMYWYRQDPGQGLRLIYYSQIVNDFQKGDIAEGYSVSREKKESFPLTVTSAQKNPTAFYLCASSIGSISTGELFFGEGSRLTVL.

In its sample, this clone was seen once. In DNA, the CDR3 is TGTGCCAGCAGCTTCATGACAGGGAGCAATCAGCCCCAGCATTTT. As protein: CASSFMTGSNQPQHF. The chain uses TRBV11-2 and TRBJ1-5, with 7 positions matching TRBD1. The CDR3 totals 15 residues. V was clipped by 3 bases and J by 1 base; unmatched bases: 3. Germline V lookup: CDR1 SGHAT, CDR2 FQNNGV. Complete variable domain (other parts from reference TRBV11-2 and TRBJ1-5): EAGVAQSPRYKIIEKRQSVAFWCNPISGHATLYWYQQILGQGPKLLIQFQNNGVVDDSQLPKDRFSAERLKGVDSTLKIQPAKLEDSAVYLCASSFMTGSNQPQHFGDGTRLSIL.

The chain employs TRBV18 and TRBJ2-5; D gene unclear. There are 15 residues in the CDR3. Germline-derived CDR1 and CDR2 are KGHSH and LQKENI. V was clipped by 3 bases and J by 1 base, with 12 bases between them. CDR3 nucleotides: TGTGCCAGCTCACCTACGATGGGAACCCAAGAGACCCAGTACTTC. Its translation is CASSPTMGTQETQYF.

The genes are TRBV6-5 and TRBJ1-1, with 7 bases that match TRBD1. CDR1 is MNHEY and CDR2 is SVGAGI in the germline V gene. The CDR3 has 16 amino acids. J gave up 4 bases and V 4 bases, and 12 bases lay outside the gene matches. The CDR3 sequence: CASSSNHRGGSTEAFF. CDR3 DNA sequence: TGTGCCAGCAGTTCCAACCACAGGGGCGGCTCCACTGAAGCTTTCTTT.

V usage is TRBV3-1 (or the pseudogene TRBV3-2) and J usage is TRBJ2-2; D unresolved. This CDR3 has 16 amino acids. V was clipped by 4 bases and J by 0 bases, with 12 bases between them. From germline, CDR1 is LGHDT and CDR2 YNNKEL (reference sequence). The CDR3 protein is CASSPLSPSNTGELFF. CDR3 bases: TGTGCCAGCAGCCCACTGTCACCTTCGAACACCGGGGAGCTGTTTTTT.

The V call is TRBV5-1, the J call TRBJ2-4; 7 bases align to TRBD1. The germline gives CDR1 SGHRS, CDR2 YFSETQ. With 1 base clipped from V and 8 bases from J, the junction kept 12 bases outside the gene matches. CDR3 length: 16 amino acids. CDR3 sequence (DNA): TGCGCCAGCAGCTTGATTTCGGGACAGCTTATAGACATTCAGTACTTC. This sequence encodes CASSLISGQLIDIQYF.

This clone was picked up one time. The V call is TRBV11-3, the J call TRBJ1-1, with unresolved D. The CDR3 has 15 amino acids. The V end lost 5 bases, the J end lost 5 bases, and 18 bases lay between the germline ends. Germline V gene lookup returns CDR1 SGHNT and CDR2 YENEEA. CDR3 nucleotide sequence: TGTGCCAGCAGCCCCGACCCCGGGGATAGGACTGAAGCTTTCTTT. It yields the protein CASSPDPGDRTEAFF.

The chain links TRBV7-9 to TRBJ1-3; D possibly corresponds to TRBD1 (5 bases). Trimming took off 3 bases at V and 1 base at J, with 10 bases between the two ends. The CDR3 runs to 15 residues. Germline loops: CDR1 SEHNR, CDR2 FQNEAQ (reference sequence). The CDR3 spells CASSLRGASGNTIYF. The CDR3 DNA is TGTGCCAGCAGCTTGAGGGGAGCTTCTGGAAACACCATATATTTT.

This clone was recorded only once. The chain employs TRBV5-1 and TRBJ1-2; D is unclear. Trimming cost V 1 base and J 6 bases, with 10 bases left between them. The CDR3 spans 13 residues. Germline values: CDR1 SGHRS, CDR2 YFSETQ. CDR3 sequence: CASSLIAEDGYTF. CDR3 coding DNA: TGCGCCAGCAGCTTGATAGCAGAAGATGGCTACACCTTC.

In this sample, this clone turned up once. The CDR3 here is CASSADRDATEAFF. The CDR3 bases are TGTGCCAGCAGCGCGGACAGGGATGCCACTGAAGCTTTCTTT. V usage is TRBV6-5 and J usage is TRBJ1-1; 8 bases match TRBD1. J gave up 4 bases and V 6 bases, and 7 bases lay outside the gene matches. Germline V CDR1 and CDR2: MNHEY, SVGAGI. This CDR3 is built from 14 residues.

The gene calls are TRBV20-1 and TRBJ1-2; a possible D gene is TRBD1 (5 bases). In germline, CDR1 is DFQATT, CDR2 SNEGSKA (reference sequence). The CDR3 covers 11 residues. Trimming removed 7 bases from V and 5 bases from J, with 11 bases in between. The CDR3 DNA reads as TGCAGTGACCGGACAAAGTATGGCTACACCTTC. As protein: CSDRTKYGYTF.

The CDR3 loop is CASSQGGQRGETQYF. The CDR3 coding sequence is TGCGCCAGCAGCCAAGGGGGACAGAGGGGGGAGACCCAGTACTTC. The chain carries TRBV4-1 and TRBJ2-5, with TRBD1 matching over 7 bases. Germline values: CDR1 MGHRA, CDR2 YSYEKL. J lost 5 bases, V lost 1 base, and 7 bases had no gene match. The length of the CDR3 is 15 residues.

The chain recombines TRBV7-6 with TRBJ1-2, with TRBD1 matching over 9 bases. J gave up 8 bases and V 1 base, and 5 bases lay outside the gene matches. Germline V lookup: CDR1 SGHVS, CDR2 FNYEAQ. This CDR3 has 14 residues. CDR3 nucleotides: TGTGCCAGCAGCTTAGAGGACAGGGGTCGAGGCTACACCTTC. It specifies CASSLEDRGRGYTF. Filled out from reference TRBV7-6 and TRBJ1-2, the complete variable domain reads GAGVSQSPRYKVTKRGQDVALRCDPISGHVSLYWYRQALGQGPEFLTYFNYEAQQDKSGLPNDRFSAERPEGSISTLTIQRTEQRDSAMYRCASSLEDRGRGYTFGSGTRLTVV.

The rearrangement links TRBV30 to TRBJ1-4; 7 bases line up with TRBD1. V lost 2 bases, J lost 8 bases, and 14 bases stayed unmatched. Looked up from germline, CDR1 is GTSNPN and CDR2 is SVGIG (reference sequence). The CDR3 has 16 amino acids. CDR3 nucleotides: TGTGCCTGGAGTCCCTGGTCGAGGGGGCAGCGAGAAAAACTGTTTTTT. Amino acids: CAWSPWSRGQREKLFF.

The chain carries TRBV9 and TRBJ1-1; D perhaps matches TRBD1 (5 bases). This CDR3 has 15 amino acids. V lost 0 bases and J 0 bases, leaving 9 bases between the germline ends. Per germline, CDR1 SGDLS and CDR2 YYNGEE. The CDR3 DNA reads TGTGCCAGCAGCGTAGGTCCGGGGCTGAACACTGAAGCTTTCTTT. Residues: CASSVGPGLNTEAFF.

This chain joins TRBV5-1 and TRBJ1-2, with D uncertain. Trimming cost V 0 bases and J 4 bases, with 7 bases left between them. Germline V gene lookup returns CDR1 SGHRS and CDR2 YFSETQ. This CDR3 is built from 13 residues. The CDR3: CASSLDGSYGYTF. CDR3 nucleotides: TGCGCCAGCAGCTTGGATGGTTCCTATGGCTACACCTTC. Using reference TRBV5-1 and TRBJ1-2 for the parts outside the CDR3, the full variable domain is KAGVTQTPRYLIKTRGQQVTLSCSPISGHRSVSWYQQTPGQGLQFLFEYFSETQRNKGNFPGRFSGRQFSNSRSEMNVSTLELGDSALYLCASSLDGSYGYTFGSGTRLTVV.

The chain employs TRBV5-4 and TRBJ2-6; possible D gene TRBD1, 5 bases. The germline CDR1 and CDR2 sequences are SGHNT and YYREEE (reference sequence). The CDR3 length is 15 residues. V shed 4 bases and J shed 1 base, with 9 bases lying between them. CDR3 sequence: CASSRTGSGANVLTF. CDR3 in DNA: TGTGCCAGCAGCAGAACAGGATCTGGGGCCAACGTCCTGACTTTC.

The chain's CDR3 is CASSWAVGGDSNQPQHF. CDR3 in DNA: TGTGCCAGCAGCTGGGCGGTCGGAGGGGATAGCAATCAGCCCCAGCATTTT. The chain carries TRBV7-8 and TRBJ1-5, with a possible D match to TRBD1 (5 bases). Germline CDR1 is SGHVS and CDR2 is FQNEAQ. This CDR3 has 17 residues. With 4 bases removed from V and 0 bases from J, the gap between germline ends came to 16 bases.

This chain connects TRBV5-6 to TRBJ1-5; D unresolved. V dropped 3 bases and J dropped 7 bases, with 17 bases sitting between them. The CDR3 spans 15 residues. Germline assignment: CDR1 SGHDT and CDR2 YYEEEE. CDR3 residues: CASSSGGWEGQPQHF. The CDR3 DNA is TGTGCCAGCAGCTCCGGCGGTTGGGAGGGACAGCCCCAGCATTTT.

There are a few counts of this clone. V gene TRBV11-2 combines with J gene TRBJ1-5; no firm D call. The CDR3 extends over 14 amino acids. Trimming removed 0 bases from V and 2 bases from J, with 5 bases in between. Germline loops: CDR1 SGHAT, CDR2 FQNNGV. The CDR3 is CASSLDAGNQPQHF. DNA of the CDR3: TGTGCCAGCAGCTTAGACGCAGGCAATCAGCCCCAGCATTTT.

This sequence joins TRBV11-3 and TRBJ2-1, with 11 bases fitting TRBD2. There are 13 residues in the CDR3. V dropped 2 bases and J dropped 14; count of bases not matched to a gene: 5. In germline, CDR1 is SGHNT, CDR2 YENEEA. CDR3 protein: CASSLTPSGRKFF. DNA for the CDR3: TGTGCCAGCAGCTTAACTCCTAGCGGGAGGAAGTTCTTC.

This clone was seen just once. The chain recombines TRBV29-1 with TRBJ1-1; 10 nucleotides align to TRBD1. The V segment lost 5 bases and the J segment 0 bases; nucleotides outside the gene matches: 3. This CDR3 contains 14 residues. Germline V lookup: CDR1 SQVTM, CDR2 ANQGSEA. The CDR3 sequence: CSVWDRGLNTEAFF. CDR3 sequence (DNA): TGCAGCGTTTGGGACAGGGGACTGAACACTGAAGCTTTCTTT.

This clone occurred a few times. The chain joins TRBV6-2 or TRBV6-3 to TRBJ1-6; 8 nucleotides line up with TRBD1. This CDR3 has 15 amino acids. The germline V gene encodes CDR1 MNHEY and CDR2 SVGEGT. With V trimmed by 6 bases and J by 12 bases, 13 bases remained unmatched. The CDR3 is CASSTGQGFRLPLHF. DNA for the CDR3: TGTGCCAGCAGCACCGGACAGGGTTTCCGTTTACCCCTCCACTTT.

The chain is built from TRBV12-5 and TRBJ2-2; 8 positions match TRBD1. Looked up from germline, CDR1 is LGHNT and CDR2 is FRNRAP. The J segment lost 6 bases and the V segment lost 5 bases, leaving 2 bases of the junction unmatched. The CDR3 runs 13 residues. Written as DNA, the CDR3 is TGTGCTAGTGGTCCACAGGGGGCCGGGGAGCTGTTTTTT. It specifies CASGPQGAGELFF.

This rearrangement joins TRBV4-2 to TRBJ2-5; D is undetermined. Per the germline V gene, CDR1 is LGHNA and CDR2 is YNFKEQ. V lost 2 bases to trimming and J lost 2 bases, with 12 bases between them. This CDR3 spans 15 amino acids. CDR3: CASSQRIGPQETQYF. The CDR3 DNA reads TGTGCCAGCAGCCAAAGGATAGGACCTCAAGAGACCCAGTACTTC.

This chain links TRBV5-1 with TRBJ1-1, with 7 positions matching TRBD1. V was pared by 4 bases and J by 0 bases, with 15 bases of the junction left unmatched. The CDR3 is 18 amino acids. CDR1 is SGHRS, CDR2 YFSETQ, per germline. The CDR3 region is CASSRIGGGGLMNTEAFF. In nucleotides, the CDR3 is TGCGCCAGCAGCCGAATAGGCGGAGGGGGCTTAATGAACACTGAAGCTTTCTTT.

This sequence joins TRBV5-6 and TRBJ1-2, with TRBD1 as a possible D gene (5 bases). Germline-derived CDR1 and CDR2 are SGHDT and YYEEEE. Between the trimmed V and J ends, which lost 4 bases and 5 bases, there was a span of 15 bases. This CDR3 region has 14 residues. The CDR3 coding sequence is TGTGCCAGCAGCCCGGGACCTAATACATATGGCTACACCTTC. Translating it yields CASSPGPNTYGYTF.

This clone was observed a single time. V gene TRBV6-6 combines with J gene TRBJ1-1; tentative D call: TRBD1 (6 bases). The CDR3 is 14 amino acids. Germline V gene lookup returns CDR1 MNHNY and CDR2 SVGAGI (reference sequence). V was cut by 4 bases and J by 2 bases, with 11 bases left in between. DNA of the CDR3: TGTGCCAGCAGTTTCTGGACAGAAAACACTGAAGCTTTCTTT. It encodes CASSFWTENTEAFF.

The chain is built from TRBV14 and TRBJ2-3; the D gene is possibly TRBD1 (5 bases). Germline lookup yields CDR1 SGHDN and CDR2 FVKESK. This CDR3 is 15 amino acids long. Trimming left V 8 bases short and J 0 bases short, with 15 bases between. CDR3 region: CASQGSATSTDTQYF. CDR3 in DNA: TGTGCCAGCCAGGGATCAGCCACTAGCACAGATACGCAGTATTTT.